The next 3 T cell receptor beta chains were all read from a single sample in a study of OX40 agonist ivuxolimab in advanced cancers. The protocol was immunoSEQ multiplex PCR, while the TCRdb copy is restricted to in-frame clones and leaves out a portion. Of about 60,000 clones in the sample, 91% were seen once. Sequencing used CD4+ or CD8+ T cells sorted from blood, obtained in a trial of the OX40 agonist ivuxolimab. These receptors were collected from an adult with an advanced solid tumor such as melanoma, head and neck, liver or kidney cancer.

The V gene is TRBV7-3, the J gene TRBJ1-1; D call uncertain. The CDR3 is made up of 16 amino acids. Germline CDR1 and CDR2: SGHTA and FQGTGA. V lost 2 bases and J 2 bases, leaving 15 bases between the germline ends. CDR3 region: CASSLFGPMTNTEAFF. As DNA, the CDR3 is TGTGCCAGCAGCTTATTCGGTCCGATGACAAACACTGAAGCTTTCTTT.

This chain uses TRBV7-3 with TRBJ2-6; D could derive from TRBD1 or TRBD2 (7 bases each). The CDR3 covers 18 residues. Germline-derived CDR1 and CDR2 are SGHTA and FQGTGA. V was pared by 6 bases and J by 4 bases, with 22 bases between. The CDR3 DNA is TGTGCCAGCAGTCCTCGGGGAGGGGGCATCTTAGGGGCCAACGTCCTGACTTTC. It translates to CASSPRGGGILGANVLTF. Filled out from reference TRBV7-3 and TRBJ2-6, the complete variable domain reads GAGVSQTPSNKVTEKGKYVELRCDPISGHTALYWYRQSLGQGPEFLIYFQGTGAADDSGLPNDRFFAVRPEGSVSTLKIQRTERGDSAVYLCASSPRGGGILGANVLTFGAGSRLTVL.

The rearrangement joins TRBV9 to TRBJ2-5; TRBD2 matches 7 bases. Germline CDR1 reads SGDLS; CDR2 reads YYNGEE. The length of the CDR3 is 16 residues. V was pared by 0 bases and J by 2 bases, with 7 bases of the junction left unmatched. CDR3: CASSVGVLGGQETQYF. The CDR3 DNA reads TGTGCCAGCAGCGTAGGAGTCTTGGGGGGGCAAGAGACCCAGTACTTC.